In this sample, the clone carrying this T cell receptor (beta chain) turned up many times. No antigen is known for it. The sample is drawn from a study of early T cells in non-severe SARS-CoV-2 infection. Overall study: Sequenced bulk RNA came from whole blood that was unsorted, and chains were unpaired.

Individual cDNA molecules were tagged with unique molecular identifiers. One entry per CDR3 protein, called by TCRdb with MiXCR from the 5' RACE reads. Counted here are tens of thousands of distinct CDR3 sequences, roughly 5.7% occurring once; the ten biggest clones make up roughly 6.3%. The study, taken as a whole, reports: Private and CD4 specificities were missed by VDJdb matching, which favored anti-spike CD8 responses.

The CDR3 spans 19 residues. Trimming took 0 bases from V and 0 from J; bases not matched to a gene: 8. Germline V gene data show CDR1 as SGHNT and CDR2 as YYREEE (reference sequence). This sample comprised whole blood, obtained at baseline. The chain carries TRBV5-4 and TRBJ2-3; 12 bases match TRBD2. This receptor was taken from an adult who was a healthcare worker with PCR-confirmed SARS-CoV-2 infection or an uninfected control (not recorded which). CDR3 bases: TGTGCCAGCAGCTTGGTACGGACTAGCGGGACAACTAGCACAGATACGCAGTATTTT. Encoded protein: CASSLVRTSGTTSTDTQYF.